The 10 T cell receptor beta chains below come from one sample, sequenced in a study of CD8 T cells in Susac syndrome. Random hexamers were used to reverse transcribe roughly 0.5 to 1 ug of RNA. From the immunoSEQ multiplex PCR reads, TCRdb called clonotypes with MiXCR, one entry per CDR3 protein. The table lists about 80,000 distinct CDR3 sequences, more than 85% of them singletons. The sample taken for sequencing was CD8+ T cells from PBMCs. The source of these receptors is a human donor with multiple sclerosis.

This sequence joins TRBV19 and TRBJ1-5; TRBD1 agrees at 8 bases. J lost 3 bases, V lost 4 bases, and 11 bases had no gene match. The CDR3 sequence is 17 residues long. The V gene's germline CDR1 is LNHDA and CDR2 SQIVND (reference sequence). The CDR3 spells CASSRSVGQGFNQPQHF. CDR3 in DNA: TGTGCCAGTAGTAGGTCTGTTGGACAGGGCTTCAATCAGCCCCAGCATTTT.

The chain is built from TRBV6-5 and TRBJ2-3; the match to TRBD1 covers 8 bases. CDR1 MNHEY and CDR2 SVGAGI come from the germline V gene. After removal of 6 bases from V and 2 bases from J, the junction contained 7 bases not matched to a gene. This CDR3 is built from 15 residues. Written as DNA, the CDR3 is TGTGCCAGCAGCTCCACAGGGGGGACCACAGATACGCAGTATTTT. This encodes CASSSTGGTTDTQYF.

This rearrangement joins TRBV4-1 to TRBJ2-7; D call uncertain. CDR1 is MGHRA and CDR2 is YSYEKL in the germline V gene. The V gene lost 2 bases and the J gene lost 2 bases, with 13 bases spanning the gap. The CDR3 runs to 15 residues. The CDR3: CASSQLFPLTYEQYF. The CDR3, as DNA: TGCGCCAGCAGCCAACTGTTTCCCCTCACCTACGAGCAGTACTTC.

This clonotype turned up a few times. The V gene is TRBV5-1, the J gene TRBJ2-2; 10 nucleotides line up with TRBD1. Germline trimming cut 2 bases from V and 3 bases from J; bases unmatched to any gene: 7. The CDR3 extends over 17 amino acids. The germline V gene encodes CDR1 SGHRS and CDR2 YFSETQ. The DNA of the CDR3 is TGCGCCAGCAGCTTTTCCGGGACAGGGGTTCACACCGGGGAGCTGTTTTTT. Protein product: CASSFSGTGVHTGELFF. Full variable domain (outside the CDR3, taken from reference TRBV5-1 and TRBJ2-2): KAGVTQTPRYLIKTRGQQVTLSCSPISGHRSVSWYQQTPGQGLQFLFEYFSETQRNKGNFPGRFSGRQFSNSRSEMNVSTLELGDSALYLCASSFSGTGVHTGELFFGEGSRLTVL.

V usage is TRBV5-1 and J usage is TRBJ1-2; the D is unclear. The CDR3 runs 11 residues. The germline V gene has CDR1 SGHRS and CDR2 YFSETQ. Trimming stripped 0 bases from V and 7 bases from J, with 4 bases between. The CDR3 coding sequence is TGCGCCAGCAGCTTGGGTAGTGGCTACACCTTC. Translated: CASSLGSGYTF. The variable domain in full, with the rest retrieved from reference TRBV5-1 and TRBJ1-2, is KAGVTQTPRYLIKTRGQQVTLSCSPISGHRSVSWYQQTPGQGLQFLFEYFSETQRNKGNFPGRFSGRQFSNSRSEMNVSTLELGDSALYLCASSLGSGYTFGSGTRLTVV.

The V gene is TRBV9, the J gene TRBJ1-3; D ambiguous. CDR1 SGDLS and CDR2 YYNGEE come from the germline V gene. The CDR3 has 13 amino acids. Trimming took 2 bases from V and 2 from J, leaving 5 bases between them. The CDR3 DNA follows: TGTGCCAGCAGCGTCCCGCCTGGAAACACCATATATTTT. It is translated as CASSVPPGNTIYF.

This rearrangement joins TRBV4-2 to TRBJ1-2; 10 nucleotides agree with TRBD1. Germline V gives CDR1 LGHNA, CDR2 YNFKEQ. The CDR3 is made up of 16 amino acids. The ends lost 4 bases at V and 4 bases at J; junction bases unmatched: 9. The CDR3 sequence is CASSPEGDRGIYGYTF. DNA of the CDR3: TGTGCCAGCAGCCCAGAGGGGGACAGGGGCATCTATGGCTACACCTTC.

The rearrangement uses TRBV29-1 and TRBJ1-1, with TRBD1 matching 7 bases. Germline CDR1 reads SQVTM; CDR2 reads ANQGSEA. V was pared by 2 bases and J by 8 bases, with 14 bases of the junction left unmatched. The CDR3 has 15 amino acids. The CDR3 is CSVEPGTEKMGEAFF. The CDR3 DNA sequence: TGCAGCGTTGAACCCGGGACAGAAAAAATGGGGGAAGCTTTCTTT.

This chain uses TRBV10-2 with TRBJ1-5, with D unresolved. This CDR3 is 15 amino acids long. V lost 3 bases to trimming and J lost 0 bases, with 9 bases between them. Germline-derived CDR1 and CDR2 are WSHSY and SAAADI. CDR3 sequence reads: CASSDGDYSNQPQHF. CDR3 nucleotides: TGCGCCAGCAGTGATGGTGATTATAGCAATCAGCCCCAGCATTTT.

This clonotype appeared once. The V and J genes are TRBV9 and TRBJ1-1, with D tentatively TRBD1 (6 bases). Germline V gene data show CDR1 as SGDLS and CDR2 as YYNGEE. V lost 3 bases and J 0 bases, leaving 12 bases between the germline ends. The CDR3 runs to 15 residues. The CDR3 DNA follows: TGTGCCAGCAGCGCTTCACAGGGTCTGAACACTGAAGCTTTCTTT. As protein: CASSASQGLNTEAFF.